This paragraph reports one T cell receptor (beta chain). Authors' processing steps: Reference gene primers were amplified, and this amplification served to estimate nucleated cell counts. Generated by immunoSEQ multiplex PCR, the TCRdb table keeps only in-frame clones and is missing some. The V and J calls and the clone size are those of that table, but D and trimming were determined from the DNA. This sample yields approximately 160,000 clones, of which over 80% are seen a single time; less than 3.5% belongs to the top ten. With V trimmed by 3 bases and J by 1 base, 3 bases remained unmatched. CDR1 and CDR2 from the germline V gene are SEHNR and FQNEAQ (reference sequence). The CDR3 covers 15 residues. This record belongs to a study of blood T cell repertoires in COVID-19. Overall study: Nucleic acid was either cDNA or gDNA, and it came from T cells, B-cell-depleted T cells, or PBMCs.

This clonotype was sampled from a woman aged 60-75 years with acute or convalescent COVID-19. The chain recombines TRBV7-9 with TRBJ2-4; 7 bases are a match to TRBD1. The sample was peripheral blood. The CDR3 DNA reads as TGTGCCAGCAGCTTCGACAGGGCGGCCAAAAACATTCAGTACTTC. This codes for CASSFDRAAKNIQYF. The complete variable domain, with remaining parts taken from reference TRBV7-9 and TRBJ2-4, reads DTGVSQNPRHKITKRGQNVTFRCDPISEHNRLYWYRQTLGQGPEFLTYFQNEAQLEKSRLLSDRFSAERPKGSFSTLEIQRTEQGDSAMYLCASSFDRAAKNIQYFGAGTRLSVL.